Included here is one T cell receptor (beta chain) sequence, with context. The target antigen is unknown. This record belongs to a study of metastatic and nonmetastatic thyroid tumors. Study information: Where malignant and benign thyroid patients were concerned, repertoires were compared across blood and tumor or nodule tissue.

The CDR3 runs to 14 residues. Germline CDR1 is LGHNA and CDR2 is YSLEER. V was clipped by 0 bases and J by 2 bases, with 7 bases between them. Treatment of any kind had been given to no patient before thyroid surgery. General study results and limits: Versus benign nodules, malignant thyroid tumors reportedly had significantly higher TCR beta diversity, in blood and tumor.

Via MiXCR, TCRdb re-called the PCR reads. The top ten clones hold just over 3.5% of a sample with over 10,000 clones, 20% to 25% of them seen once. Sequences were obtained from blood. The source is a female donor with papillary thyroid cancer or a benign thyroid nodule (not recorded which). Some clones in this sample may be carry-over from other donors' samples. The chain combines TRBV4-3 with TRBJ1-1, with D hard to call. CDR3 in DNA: TGCGCCAGCAGCCAAGATACCCGAAACACTGAAGCTTTCTTT. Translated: CASSQDTRNTEAFF.